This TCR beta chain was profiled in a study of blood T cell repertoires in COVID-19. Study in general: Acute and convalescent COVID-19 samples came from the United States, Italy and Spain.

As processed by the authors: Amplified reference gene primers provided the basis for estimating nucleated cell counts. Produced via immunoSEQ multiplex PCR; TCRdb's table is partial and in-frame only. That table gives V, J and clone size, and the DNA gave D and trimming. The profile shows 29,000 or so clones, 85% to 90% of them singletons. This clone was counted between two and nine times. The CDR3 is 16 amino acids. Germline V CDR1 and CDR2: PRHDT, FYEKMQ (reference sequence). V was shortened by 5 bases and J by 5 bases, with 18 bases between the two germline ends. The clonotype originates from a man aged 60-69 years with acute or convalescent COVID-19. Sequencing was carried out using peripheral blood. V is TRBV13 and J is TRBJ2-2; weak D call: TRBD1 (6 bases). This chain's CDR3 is CASSPRTGLRTGELFF. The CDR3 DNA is TGTGCCAGCAGCCCACGTACAGGGCTTAGGACCGGGGAGCTGTTTTTT.